One and the same sample provided the 25 T cell receptor beta chains below, sequenced in a study of CD8+CD57+ T cells in acquired aplastic anemia. Genomic DNA, the template, was used for profiling of the TCR beta VDJ and CDR3. One entry per CDR3 protein, called by TCRdb with MiXCR from the reads. The table has about 130,000 distinct CDR3 sequences, around 50% seen once; the top ten hold 2% to 3%. The sequenced sample consisted of sorted CD4+, CD8+, or CD8+CD57+ T cells (not recorded which) from PBMCs. These TCRs come from a human donor in good health, serving as a control.

This clonotype was recorded many times. The CDR3, as DNA: TGCGCCAGCAGTAATACAGGGAGTTACACCGGGGAGCTGTTTTTT. It translates to CASSNTGSYTGELFF. V gene TRBV10-2 combines with J gene TRBJ2-2; tentatively, D is TRBD1 (6 bases). Looked up from germline, CDR1 is WSHSY and CDR2 is SAAADI. Trimming removed 5 bases at V and 3 bases at J, with 13 bases between. This CDR3 has 15 amino acids.

This clonotype was counted at least ten times. This chain connects TRBV7-6 to TRBJ2-6; D is undetermined. CDR1 SGHVS and CDR2 FNYEAQ come from the germline V gene. With 5 bases removed from V and 0 bases from J, the gap between germline ends came to 17 bases. The CDR3 consists of 18 residues. CDR3 amino acids: CASSRWHSDNSGANVLTF. In DNA, the CDR3 is TGTGCCAGCAGCCGGTGGCACAGTGACAACTCTGGGGCCAACGTCCTGACTTTC. Drawing the rest from reference TRBV7-6 and TRBJ2-6, the complete variable domain is GAGVSQSPRYKVTKRGQDVALRCDPISGHVSLYWYRQALGQGPEFLTYFNYEAQQDKSGLPNDRFSAERPEGSISTLTIQRTEQRDSAMYRCASSRWHSDNSGANVLTFGAGSRLTVL.

This clonotype was counted ten times or more. The rearrangement uses TRBV5-1 and TRBJ1-1; D is uncertain. The CDR3 covers 14 residues. Looked up from germline, CDR1 is SGHRS and CDR2 is YFSETQ. The V gene lost 0 bases and the J gene lost 2 bases, with 8 bases spanning the gap. Written as DNA, the CDR3 is TGCGCCAGCAGCTTGGACCCGGGTAACACTGAAGCTTTCTTT. This codes for CASSLDPGNTEAFF.

Regarding this clonotype: The junction and the germline gene differ at one end; a read error may be behind it. Here the CDR3 DNA reads TGTGCCCGCAGCAAAACAGGGGGCTCGTTCGCTGAAGCTTTCTTT. The encoded protein is CARSKTGGSFAEAFF. V usage is TRBV12-3 or TRBV12-4 and J usage is TRBJ1-1, with 9 positions matching TRBD1. The CDR3 is 15 residues long.

In this sample, this clonotype turned up many times. The genes are TRBV4-3 and TRBJ1-2; D might be TRBD1 (6 bases). The CDR3 loop spans 17 amino acids. Germline lookup yields CDR1 LGHNA and CDR2 YSLEER. V was shortened by 0 bases and J by 6 bases, with 20 bases between the two germline ends. CDR3 sequence (DNA): TGCGCCAGCAGCCAAGATGGGACCGGACAGTCGGCTAATGGCTACACCTTC. Protein sequence: CASSQDGTGQSANGYTF.

This clonotype was seen ten or more times. The CDR3 reads CASRDSVAGSNEQFF. The CDR3, as DNA: TGTGCCAGCAGGGATTCGGTAGCGGGGAGCAATGAGCAGTTCTTC. This chain connects TRBV7-9 to TRBJ2-1; TRBD2 agrees at 8 bases. The CDR3 is 15 amino acids. The V and J ends lost 6 bases and 6 bases, in that order; junction bases with no gene match: 10. The germline gives CDR1 SEHNR, CDR2 FQNEAQ (reference sequence). The full variable domain, with the rest looked up from reference TRBV7-9 and TRBJ2-1, is DTGVSQNPRHKITKRGQNVTFRCDPISEHNRLYWYRQTLGQGPEFLTYFQNEAQLEKSRLLSDRFSAERPKGSFSTLEIQRTEQGDSAMYLCASRDSVAGSNEQFFGPGTRLTVL.

A note on this clonotype: One junction end disagrees with the germline gene, perhaps due to a read error. V gene TRBV25-1 combines with J gene TRBJ2-1, with D possibly matching TRBD1 (6 bases). CDR3 size: 12 residues. Germline V gene data show CDR1 as MGHDK and CDR2 as SYGVNS. The CDR3 spells CARAPQGNERFF. In DNA, the CDR3 is TGTGCCAGAGCCCCACAGGGCAATGAGCGGTTCTTC.

The chain combines TRBV29-1 with TRBJ2-3; D not certain. Between the trimmed V and J ends, which lost 4 bases and 6 bases, there was a span of 8 bases. CDR1 is SQVTM, CDR2 ANQGSEA, per germline. CDR3 length: 11 amino acids. CDR3 DNA: TGCAGCGTTGGGTCTGGGGATACGCAGTATTTT. Its protein product is CSVGSGDTQYF.

This clonotype came up a few times. The V gene is TRBV10-3, the J gene TRBJ1-6; D is unresolved. Germline V gives CDR1 ENHRY, CDR2 SYGVKD. The CDR3 runs 13 residues. Trimming removed 4 bases at V and 7 bases at J, with 8 bases between. The CDR3 DNA reads as TGTGCCATCAGTGGTGACCTGAATTCACCCCTCCACTTT. It codes for CAISGDLNSPLHF.

This sequence joins TRBV10-3 and TRBJ2-7; 8 bases map to TRBD2. This CDR3 is 16 amino acids long. The V gene's germline CDR1 is ENHRY and CDR2 SYGVKD. V was clipped by 2 bases and J by 6 bases; unmatched bases: 12. The CDR3 nucleotides read TGTGCCATCAGTGAGGCCGGGCGGGGGGCCTTGGTCGAGCAGTACTTC. It specifies CAISEAGRGALVEQYF.

There are many counts of this clonotype. The chain links TRBV12-3 or TRBV12-4 to TRBJ1-2, with D tentatively TRBD1 (6 bases). Trimming shortened V by 1 base and J by 8 bases, and 8 bases separated the two germline ends. CDR3 length: 12 residues. CDR3 region: CASSLDREGYTF. The CDR3, as DNA: TGTGCCAGCAGTTTAGACAGGGAGGGCTACACCTTC.

The chain links TRBV10-3 to TRBJ1-1; TRBD1 matches at 12 bases. The CDR3 contains 17 residues. Germline loops: CDR1 ENHRY, CDR2 SYGVKD. Trimming removed 5 bases from V and 0 bases from J; junction bases left unmatched: 7. CDR3 protein: CAISPGQGAKLNTEAFF. CDR3 bases: TGTGCCATCAGTCCGGGACAGGGGGCCAAGTTGAACACTGAAGCTTTCTTT.

The table lists this clonotype with many counts. V and J are TRBV4-1 and TRBJ2-2; the D gene is possibly TRBD2 (6 bases). V dropped 1 base and J dropped 7 bases, with 16 bases sitting between them. Germline V lookup: CDR1 MGHRA, CDR2 YSYEKL. This CDR3 spans 16 amino acids. CDR3 DNA sequence: TGCGCCAGCAGCCAAGGATCGGGAGTACTGAACGGGGAGCTGTTTTTT. Translating it yields CASSQGSGVLNGELFF.

The table lists this clonotype with many counts. The J gene is TRBJ2-5, the V gene TRBV20-1, with D possibly being TRBD2 (7 bases). Germline loops: CDR1 DFQATT, CDR2 SNEGSKA (reference sequence). V was pared by 6 bases and J by 6 bases, with 14 bases between. CDR3 length equals 12 residues. CDR3: CSAQRGAKTQYF. Written as DNA, the CDR3 is TGCAGTGCCCAACGGGGGGCTAAGACCCAGTACTTC.

This clonotype was seen many times. The CDR3 bases are TGTGCCAGCAGCGTAAATCCGAAAGTGGGGGGCTCCTACAATGAGCAGTTCTTC. Amino acid sequence: CASSVNPKVGGSYNEQFF. The chain has TRBV9 and TRBJ2-1, with a tentative D call TRBD2 (6 bases). The CDR3 contains 18 residues. Germline CDR1 and CDR2: SGDLS and YYNGEE. V was pared by 1 base and J by 0 bases, with 17 bases between.

The genes are TRBV10-3 and TRBJ1-1; 11 bases agree with TRBD1. In germline, CDR1 is ENHRY, CDR2 SYGVKD. The junction had 2 bases not matched to a gene; V was cut back by 4 bases and J by 1 base. The CDR3 runs 15 residues. The CDR3 region is CAISGTGGANTEAFF. The CDR3 DNA reads TGTGCCATCAGTGGGACAGGGGGCGCGAACACTGAAGCTTTCTTT.

This clonotype has more than one count but fewer than ten. The chain has TRBV19 and TRBJ2-5, with D possibly being TRBD1 (6 bases). Germline CDR1 reads LNHDA; CDR2 reads SQIVND (reference sequence). Deletions cut 1 base from V and 5 bases from J, with 8 bases between. The length of the CDR3 is 13 residues. The CDR3 bases are TGTGCCAGTAGTATAGGAACAGGGGAGACCCAGTACTTC. Translated: CASSIGTGETQYF.

This clonotype was recorded only once. With a much larger clone just one base away, this may be a read error. The chain uses TRBV5-1 and TRBJ1-1; D gene unclear. Trimming took off 5 bases at V and 6 bases at J, with 23 bases between the two ends. Germline V CDR1 and CDR2: SGHRS, YFSETQ. The length of the CDR3 is 16 residues. CDR3 loop: CASSNAARPGYAEAFF. The CDR3, as DNA: TGCGCCAGCAGTAACGCCGCCCGTCCCGGGTACGCTGAAGCTTTCTTT.

This chain connects TRBV11-1 to TRBJ2-1; D unresolved. Germline CDR1 reads SGHAT; CDR2 reads FQDESV (reference sequence). CDR3 length: 13 residues. V was trimmed by 6 bases and J by 7 bases, leaving 13 bases between them. The CDR3, as DNA: TGTGCCAGCAGGCAGGTGGGCCGGAATGAGCAGTTCTTC. Its protein product is CASRQVGRNEQFF.

This CDR3 is CASRPTSGGETQYF. CDR3 sequence (DNA): TGTGCCAGCAGGCCGACTAGCGGCGGCGAGACCCAGTACTTC. The rearrangement joins TRBV2 to TRBJ2-5, with 9 bases identical to TRBD2. Germline CDR1 is SNHLY and CDR2 is FYNNEI. J lost 5 bases, V lost 6 bases, and 7 bases had no gene match. The CDR3 loop spans 14 amino acids.

In regard to this clonotype: This sequence may be a read error, since a much larger clone differs from it by one base. Without the conserved terminal phenylalanine or tryptophan, this CDR3 likely stems from a read error. The chain couples TRBV4-3 to TRBJ1-3; no clear D. The ends were cut back, 0 bases at V and 0 bases at J, with 6 bases in the middle. The CDR3 contains 15 residues. Germline V lookup: CDR1 LGHNA, CDR2 YSLEER. The CDR3 spells CASSQDLPSGNTIYL. CDR3 sequence (DNA): TGCGCCAGCAGCCAAGATCTACCCTCTGGAAACACCATATATCTT.

The genes are TRBV7-8 and TRBJ2-7, with D tentatively TRBD2 (6 bases). V was clipped by 3 bases and J by 3 bases, with 15 bases between them. The CDR3 extends over 15 amino acids. CDR1 and CDR2 from the germline V gene are SGHVS and FQNEAQ. The CDR3 nucleotides are TGTGCCAGCAGCTTTGGGCGGGACCTATACTACGAGCAGTACTTC. Amino acids: CASSFGRDLYYEQYF. Together with reference TRBV7-8 and TRBJ2-7, the CDR3 gives the full variable domain: GAGVSQSPRYKVAKRGQDVALRCDPISGHVSLFWYQQALGQGPEFLTYFQNEAQLDKSGLPSDRFFAERPEGSVSTLKIQRTQQEDSAVYLCASSFGRDLYYEQYFGPGTRLTVT.

This sequence joins TRBV2 and TRBJ1-2, with TRBD1 matching over 8 bases. This CDR3 contains 15 residues. The J segment lost 9 bases and the V segment lost 6 bases, leaving 15 bases of the junction unmatched. Germline V lookup: CDR1 SNHLY, CDR2 FYNNEI. This CDR3 reads CASSDRGSPIDSYTF. Written as DNA, the CDR3 is TGTGCCAGCAGCGACAGGGGAAGCCCTATTGATAGCTACACCTTC.

This clonotype turned up a few times. The chain uses TRBV29-1 and TRBJ2-1; D is possibly TRBD2 (6 bases). The CDR3 extends over 15 amino acids. Germline V gives CDR1 SQVTM, CDR2 ANQGSEA. V lost 3 bases and J 0 bases, leaving 12 bases between the germline ends. This CDR3 is CSVDIAERSYNEQFF. The DNA of the CDR3 is TGCAGCGTTGATATAGCGGAACGCTCCTACAATGAGCAGTTCTTC.

This clonotype was counted many times. The chain combines TRBV20-1 with TRBJ1-2; TRBD1 aligns across 8 bases. Trimming removed 5 bases from V and 5 bases from J; junction bases left unmatched: 13. Per the germline V gene, CDR1 is DFQATT and CDR2 is SNEGSKA (reference sequence). The CDR3 has 15 amino acids. CDR3: CSAPALGQAGYGYTF. CDR3 nucleotide sequence: TGCAGTGCTCCTGCGCTGGGACAGGCGGGGTATGGCTACACCTTC.